This T cell receptor (beta chain) was sequenced for a study of cytomegalovirus exposure and HLA in healthy donors. This PCR relied on a set of 60 Vbeta primers and 13 Jbeta primers. Assay used: immunoSEQ multiplex PCR; TCRdb lists only in-frame clones, some missing. This sample contains 65,000 to 90,000 clones. General study results and limits: Later examination showed HLA-associated TCR beta chains had greater clonal expansion than equally common others. A later analysis found common viral pathogens apparently linked to several of the most significant clusters. The majority of TCR sequences were rare, yet some public TCRs appeared in many donors.

Concerning this clone itself: Its antigen is unknown.

The CDR3 is 17 amino acids. In germline, CDR1 is LNHDA, CDR2 SQIVND (reference sequence). V dropped 6 bases and J dropped 4; count of bases not matched to a gene: 14. The origin of this receptor is a female donor in good health and CMV-seropositive. This chain links TRBV19 with TRBJ1-5; 8 nucleotides align to TRBD1. Sequencing was carried out using PBMCs. The DNA of the CDR3 is TGTGCCAGTAGCCCATGGGGTGCAGGACAGGGAAATCAGCCCCAGCATTTT. Encoded protein: CASSPWGAGQGNQPQHF.